This section outlines one T cell receptor beta chain sequence together with its context. The protocol was immunoSEQ multiplex PCR, while the TCRdb copy is restricted to in-frame clones and leaves out a portion. This table holds some 250,000 clones, about 80% found once. This specimen comes from a study of blood T cell repertoires in COVID-19. The sequence was collected from a man aged 45 to 65 with active or convalescent COVID-19. The specimen sequenced was peripheral blood.

The CDR3 loop is CASSLTGRPDLTNEKLFF. The CDR3 nucleotides read TGTGCCAGCAGCCTTACCGGCAGGCCCGACCTAACTAATGAAAAACTGTTTTTT. The chain carries TRBV27 and TRBJ1-4, with unresolved D. This CDR3 is 18 amino acids long. V lost 6 bases and J lost 1, with 21 bases in between. Germline values: CDR1 MNHEY, CDR2 SMNVEV (reference sequence).